The clone carrying this T cell receptor (beta chain) was picked up a small number of times. The time point was: blood at routine non-recurrence follow-up after resection. Sequencing covered unsorted whole RNA taken from tumor, nontumor lung or frozen PBMC. This record comes from a study of spatial heterogeneity in lung cancer. Study context: PBMC samples from follow-up, where available, were sequenced a median of about 22 months after resection.

The CDR3 contains 12 residues. The germline gives CDR1 KGHDR, CDR2 SFDVKD. Trimming took 12 bases from V and 4 from J, leaving 14 bases between them. One entry per CDR3 protein results from TCRdb running MiXCR on the 5' RACE reads. Here the sample spans 40,000 or so distinct CDR3 sequences, 10% to 13% being singletons. The TCR comes from a female donor with early-stage non-small cell lung cancer. The V call is TRBV24-1, the J call TRBJ1-2; D is unresolved. The input for sequencing was PBMCs, taken at follow-up. DNA of the CDR3: TGTGCCTATCTGGACGGATCCTATGGCTACACCTTC. Protein: CAYLDGSYGYTF.